The sequence of this T cell receptor (beta chain) was determined in a study of T cell repertoires in ileal Crohn's disease. Across the study: Operated complications were stricturing disease (roughly 60%) and penetrating disease (about 40%).

Whole-study results and caveats: Active smokers at surgery had more clonal expansions than non-smokers.

For this clone: Its cognate antigen is unknown.

Produced via immunoSEQ multiplex PCR; TCRdb's table is partial and in-frame only. The sample yields 30,000 to 35,000 clones, roughly 75% seen once. Sequenced input: ileal tissue. This clonotype was sampled from an adult with Crohn's disease.

CDR3 region: CASSLPQGALDTQYF. The CDR3 DNA is TGTGCCAGCAGTTTACCTCAGGGGGCTTTAGATACGCAGTATTTT. The chain has TRBV6-6 and TRBJ2-3; 8 nucleotides match TRBD1. In germline, CDR1 is MNHNY, CDR2 SVGAGI (reference sequence). Losses at the gene ends were 4 bases for V and 5 bases for J; bases not matched to a gene: 8. The CDR3 extends over 15 amino acids.